The clone carrying this T cell receptor (beta chain) was observed a handful of times. The V gene's germline CDR1 is DFQATT and CDR2 SNEGSKA (reference sequence). The V end was cut by 6 bases, the J end by 4 bases, with 23 bases between. This CDR3 is built from 16 residues. The data belong to a study of blood T cells in healthy people across ages. Then a second PCR, running about 7 to 11 cycles, was carried out with a sample-barcoded 5' primer and a J-beta primer mix. TCRdb re-analysed the 5' RACE reads in MiXCR, keeping a single row per CDR3 protein. Of 1.8 million or so distinct CDR3 sequences listed, 39% were seen once; the top ten hold 23%.

The TCR originated in a human donor in good health. Sequences were obtained from blood. The chain recombines TRBV20-1 with TRBJ2-3; D perhaps matches TRBD2 (5 bases). The CDR3 coding sequence is TGCAGTGCCGACCGGAGCGGCGGGCGGACCCCAGATACGCAGTATTTT. It codes for CSADRSGGRTPDTQYF.